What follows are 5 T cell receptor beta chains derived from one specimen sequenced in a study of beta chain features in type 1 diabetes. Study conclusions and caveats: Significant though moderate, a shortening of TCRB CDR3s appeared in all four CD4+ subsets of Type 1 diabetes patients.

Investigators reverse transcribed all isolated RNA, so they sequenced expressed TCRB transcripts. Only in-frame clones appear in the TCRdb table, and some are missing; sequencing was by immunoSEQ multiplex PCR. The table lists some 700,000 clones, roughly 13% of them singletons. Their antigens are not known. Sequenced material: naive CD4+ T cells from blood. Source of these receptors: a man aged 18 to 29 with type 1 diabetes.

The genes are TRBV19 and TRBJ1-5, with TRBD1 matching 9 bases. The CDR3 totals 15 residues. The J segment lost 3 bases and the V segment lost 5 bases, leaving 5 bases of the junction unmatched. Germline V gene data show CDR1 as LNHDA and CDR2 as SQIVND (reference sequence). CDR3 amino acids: CASSLDRGTNQPQHF. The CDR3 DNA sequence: TGTGCCAGTAGTTTGGACAGGGGAACCAATCAGCCCCAGCATTTT. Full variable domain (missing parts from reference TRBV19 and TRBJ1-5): DGGITQSPKYLFRKEGQNVTLSCEQNLNHDAMYWYRQDPGQGLRLIYYSQIVNDFQKGDIAEGYSVSREKKESFPLTVTSAQKNPTAFYLCASSLDRGTNQPQHFGDGTRLSIL.

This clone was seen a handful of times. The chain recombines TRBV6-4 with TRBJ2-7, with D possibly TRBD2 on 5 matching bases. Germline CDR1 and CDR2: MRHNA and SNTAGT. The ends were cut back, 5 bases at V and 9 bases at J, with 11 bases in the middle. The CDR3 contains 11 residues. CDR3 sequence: CASSWLGAQYF. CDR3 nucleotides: TGTGCCAGCAGTTGGTTGGGAGCGCAGTACTTC.

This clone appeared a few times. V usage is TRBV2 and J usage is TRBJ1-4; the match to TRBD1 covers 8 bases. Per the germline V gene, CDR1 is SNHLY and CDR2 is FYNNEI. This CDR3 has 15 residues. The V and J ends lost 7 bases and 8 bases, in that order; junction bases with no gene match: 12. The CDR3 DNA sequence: TGTGCCAGCAAGGCTGACAGGGGATCTGGAGAAAAACTGTTTTTT. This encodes CASKADRGSGEKLFF. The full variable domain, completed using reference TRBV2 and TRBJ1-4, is EPEVTQTPSHQVTQMGQEVILRCVPISNHLYFYWYRQILGQKVEFLVSFYNNEISEKSEIFDDQFSVERPDGSNFTLKIRSTKLEDSAMYFCASKADRGSGEKLFFGSGTQLSVL.

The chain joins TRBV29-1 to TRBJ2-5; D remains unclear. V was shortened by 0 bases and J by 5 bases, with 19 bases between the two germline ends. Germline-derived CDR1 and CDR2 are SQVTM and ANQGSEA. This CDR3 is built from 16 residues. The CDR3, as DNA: TGCAGCGTTGAAGATAGGGTTAGCAGTACCTCGGAGACCCAGTACTTC. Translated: CSVEDRVSSTSETQYF. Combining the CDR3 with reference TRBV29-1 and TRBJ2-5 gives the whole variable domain SAVISQKPSRDICQRGTSLTIQCQVDSQVTMMFWYRQQPGQSLTLIATANQGSEATYESGFVIDKFPISRPNLTFSTLTVSNMSPEDSSIYLCSVEDRVSSTSETQYFGPGTRLLVL.

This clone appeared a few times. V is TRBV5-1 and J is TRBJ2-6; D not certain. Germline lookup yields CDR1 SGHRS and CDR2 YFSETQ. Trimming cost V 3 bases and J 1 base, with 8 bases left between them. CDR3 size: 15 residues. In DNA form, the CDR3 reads TGCGCCAGCAGCTCGACCCCTTCTGGGGCCAACGTCCTGACTTTC. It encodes CASSSTPSGANVLTF.